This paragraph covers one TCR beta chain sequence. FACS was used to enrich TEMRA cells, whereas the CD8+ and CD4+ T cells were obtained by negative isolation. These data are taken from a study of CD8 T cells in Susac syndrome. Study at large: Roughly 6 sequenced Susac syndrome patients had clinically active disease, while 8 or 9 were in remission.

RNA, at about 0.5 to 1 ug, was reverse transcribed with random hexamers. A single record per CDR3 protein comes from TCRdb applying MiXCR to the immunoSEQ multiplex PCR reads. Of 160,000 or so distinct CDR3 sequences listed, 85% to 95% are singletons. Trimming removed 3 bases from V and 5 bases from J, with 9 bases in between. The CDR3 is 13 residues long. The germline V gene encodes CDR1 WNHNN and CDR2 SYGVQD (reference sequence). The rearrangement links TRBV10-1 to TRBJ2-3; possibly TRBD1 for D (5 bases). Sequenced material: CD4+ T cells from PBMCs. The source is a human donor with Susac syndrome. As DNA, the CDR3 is TGCGCCAGCAGTGAAGTTAGGGGAGATACGCAGTATTTT. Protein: CASSEVRGDTQYF.